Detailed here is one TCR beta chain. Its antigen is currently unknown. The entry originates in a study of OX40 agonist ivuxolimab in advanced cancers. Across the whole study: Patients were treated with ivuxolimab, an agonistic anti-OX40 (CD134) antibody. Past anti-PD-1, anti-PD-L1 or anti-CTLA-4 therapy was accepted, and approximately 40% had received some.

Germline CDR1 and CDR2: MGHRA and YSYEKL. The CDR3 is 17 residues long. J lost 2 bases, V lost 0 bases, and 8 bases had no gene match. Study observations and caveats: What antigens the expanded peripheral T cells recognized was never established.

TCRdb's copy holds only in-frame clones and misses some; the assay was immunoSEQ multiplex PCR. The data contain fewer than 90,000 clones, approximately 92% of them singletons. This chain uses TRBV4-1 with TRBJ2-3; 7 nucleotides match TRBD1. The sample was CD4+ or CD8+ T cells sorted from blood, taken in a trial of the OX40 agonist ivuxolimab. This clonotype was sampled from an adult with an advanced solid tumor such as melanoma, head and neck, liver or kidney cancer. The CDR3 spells CASSQELQGDSTDTQYF. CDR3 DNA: TGCGCCAGCAGCCAAGAACTGCAGGGGGATTCCACAGATACGCAGTATTTT.